The rows below give T cell receptor beta chains drawn from one sample of a study of shared clonotypes between healthy human individuals. The method was immunoSEQ multiplex PCR; TCRdb's version includes in-frame clones alone and lacks a portion of them. Found here are around 1.5 million clones, under 99% of them singletons; the top ten hold 0.4% to 0.55%. The sequencing input was naive CD4+ T cells sorted from blood. The source is a man in his thirties or forties in good health. CDR3s include the opening cysteine and the closing phenylalanine or tryptophan. D genes are given only for firm matches. Expanded clones get a size class; other rows say once, few or many, or leave the size out.

abundance: -; d_gene: -; v_gene: TRBV7-2; j_gene: TRBJ1-1; CDR3aa: CASSLDLTDLEAFF; CDR3nt: TGTGCCAGCAGCTTAGATCTGACGGACTTAGAAGCTTTCTTT
abundance: -; d_gene: TRBD2; v_gene: TRBV5-1; j_gene: TRBJ2-1; CDR3aa: CASSLQRTSGWNEQFF; CDR3nt: TGCGCCAGCAGCTTACAGAGGACTAGCGGTTGGAATGAGCAGTTCTTC
abundance: once; d_gene: -; v_gene: TRBV6-1; j_gene: TRBJ1-1; CDR3aa: CASSESGLTEAFF; CDR3nt: TGTGCCAGCAGTGAATCCGGGCTGACTGAAGCTTTCTTT
abundance: -; d_gene: TRBD2; v_gene: TRBV7-3; j_gene: TRBJ2-1; CDR3aa: CASSFGTSGSLVEQFF; CDR3nt: TGTGCCAGCAGCTTTGGGACTAGCGGGAGCCTTGTTGAGCAGTTCTTC
abundance: -; d_gene: -; v_gene: TRBV7-2; j_gene: TRBJ1-1; CDR3aa: CASSLGGSTEAFF; CDR3nt: TGTGCCAGCAGCTTGGGGGGGAGTACTGAAGCTTTCTTT
abundance: -; d_gene: TRBD2; v_gene: TRBV28; j_gene: TRBJ2-7; CDR3aa: CASNESGSLYEQYF; CDR3nt: TGTGCCAGCAATGAAAGCGGGAGTCTATACGAGCAGTACTTC
abundance: -; d_gene: TRBD1; v_gene: TRBV7-2; j_gene: TRBJ1-2; CDR3aa: CASSLYRGPYGYTF; CDR3nt: TGTGCCAGCAGCTTATACAGGGGGCCCTATGGCTACACCTTC
abundance: -; d_gene: -; v_gene: TRBV28; j_gene: TRBJ2-3; CDR3aa: CASSFRGMGTDTQYF; CDR3nt: TGTGCCAGCAGTTTTCGGGGGATGGGCACAGATACGCAGTATTTT
abundance: -; d_gene: -; v_gene: TRBV15; j_gene: TRBJ2-1; CDR3aa: CATSRDKVDEQFF; CDR3nt: TGTGCCACCAGCAGAGATAAGGTGGATGAGCAGTTCTTC
abundance: few; d_gene: -; v_gene: TRBV29-1; j_gene: TRBJ2-3; CDR3aa: CSVGEDTQYF; CDR3nt: TGCAGCGTTGGGGAAGATACGCAGTATTTT
abundance: -; d_gene: -; v_gene: TRBV28; j_gene: TRBJ2-7; CDR3aa: CASSLLGLQRQYF; CDR3nt: TGTGCCAGCAGTTTATTAGGACTCCAAAGGCAGTACTTC
abundance: -; d_gene: TRBD1; v_gene: TRBV5-1; j_gene: TRBJ2-2; CDR3aa: CASRWTGSETGELFF; CDR3nt: TGCGCCAGCAGGTGGACAGGGTCGGAGACCGGGGAGCTGTTTTTT
abundance: -; d_gene: -; v_gene: TRBV11-3; j_gene: TRBJ2-7; CDR3aa: CASSLDGGYEQYF; CDR3nt: TGTGCCAGCAGCTTAGATGGTGGCTACGAGCAGTACTTC
abundance: -; d_gene: -; v_gene: TRBV5-4; j_gene: TRBJ2-3; CDR3aa: CASSGDSTDTQYF; CDR3nt: TGTGCCAGCAGCGGTGACAGCACAGATACGCAGTATTTT
abundance: once; d_gene: -; v_gene: TRBV4-2; j_gene: TRBJ1-1; CDR3aa: CASSQDAGNTEAFF; CDR3nt: TGTGCCAGCAGCCAAGACGCAGGGAACACTGAAGCTTTCTTT
abundance: -; d_gene: -; v_gene: TRBV18; j_gene: TRBJ2-2; CDR3aa: CASSPERRPQGNTGELFF; CDR3nt: TGTGCCAGCTCACCAGAGAGAAGACCCCAGGGGAACACCGGGGAGCTGTTTTTT
abundance: -; d_gene: -; v_gene: TRBV15; j_gene: TRBJ1-3; CDR3aa: CATSTQRGYGNTIYF; CDR3nt: TGTGCCACCAGCACCCAGAGAGGGTACGGAAACACCATATATTTT
abundance: -; d_gene: TRBD1; v_gene: TRBV28; j_gene: TRBJ2-7; CDR3aa: CASSFVGDRAVYEQYF; CDR3nt: TGTGCCAGCAGTTTTGTCGGGGACAGGGCTGTATACGAGCAGTACTTC
abundance: once; d_gene: -; v_gene: TRBV7-2; j_gene: TRBJ1-3; CDR3aa: CASRRVVGNTIYF; CDR3nt: TGTGCCAGCCGTAGGGTGGTAGGAAACACCATATATTTT
abundance: once; d_gene: -; v_gene: TRBV27; j_gene: TRBJ1-4; CDR3aa: CASSSVRGGLFF; CDR3nt: TGTGCCAGCAGTTCCGTCCGTGGAGGGCTGTTTTTT
abundance: -; d_gene: -; v_gene: TRBV5-4; j_gene: TRBJ2-7; CDR3aa: CASSYRASSYEQYF; CDR3nt: TGTGCCAGCAGCTACAGGGCTAGCTCCTACGAGCAGTACTTC
abundance: -; d_gene: -; v_gene: TRBV6-5; j_gene: TRBJ2-3; CDR3aa: CASSYSGQSTDTQYF; CDR3nt: TGTGCCAGCAGTTACTCAGGACAAAGCACAGATACGCAGTATTTT
abundance: -; d_gene: TRBD1; v_gene: TRBV6-6; j_gene: TRBJ2-5; CDR3aa: CATLAITGTGVETQYF; CDR3nt: TGTGCCACCCTGGCCATTACCGGGACAGGGGTCGAGACCCAGTACTTC
abundance: -; d_gene: TRBD2; v_gene: TRBV6-5; j_gene: TRBJ2-1; CDR3aa: CASSYLAGRSYNEQFF; CDR3nt: TGTGCCAGCAGTTACCTAGCGGGACGCTCCTACAATGAGCAGTTCTTC
abundance: -; d_gene: -; v_gene: TRBV5-4; j_gene: TRBJ2-3; CDR3aa: CASSPVPGSSTDTQYF; CDR3nt: TGTGCCAGCAGCCCAGTCCCGGGGTCTAGCACAGATACGCAGTATTTT
abundance: -; d_gene: -; v_gene: TRBV6-1; j_gene: TRBJ2-5; CDR3aa: CASSEFRGGQETQYF; CDR3nt: TGTGCCAGCAGTGAATTCAGGGGAGGGCAAGAGACCCAGTACTTC
abundance: -; d_gene: -; v_gene: TRBV5-1; j_gene: TRBJ1-4; CDR3aa: CASSLGGSNEKLFF; CDR3nt: TGCGCCAGCAGCTTGGGCGGGTCCAATGAAAAACTGTTTTTT
abundance: -; d_gene: -; v_gene: TRBV5-1; j_gene: TRBJ2-6; CDR3aa: CASSLARDLPSGANVLTF; CDR3nt: TGCGCCAGCAGCTTGGCCCGGGATTTACCCTCTGGGGCCAACGTCCTGACTTTC
abundance: -; d_gene: -; v_gene: TRBV7-8; j_gene: TRBJ2-2; CDR3aa: CASSAGLTGELFF; CDR3nt: TGTGCCAGCAGCGCCGGCCTAACCGGGGAGCTGTTTTTT
abundance: -; d_gene: -; v_gene: TRBV7-9; j_gene: TRBJ2-7; CDR3aa: CASTDRSYYEQYF; CDR3nt: TGTGCCAGCACTGACAGGAGTTACTACGAGCAGTACTTC
abundance: -; d_gene: TRBD2; v_gene: TRBV9; j_gene: TRBJ2-1; CDR3aa: CASNGGRVLPDNEQFF; CDR3nt: TGTGCCAGCAATGGCGGGAGGGTTCTTCCTGACAATGAGCAGTTCTTC
abundance: once; d_gene: -; v_gene: TRBV7-9; j_gene: TRBJ2-1; CDR3aa: CASSLGGGQPHNEQFF; CDR3nt: TGTGCCAGCAGCTTAGGGGGAGGACAGCCCCACAATGAGCAGTTCTTC
abundance: -; d_gene: -; v_gene: TRBV6-5; j_gene: TRBJ2-4; CDR3aa: CASSKGIAKNIQYF; CDR3nt: TGTGCCAGCAGTAAAGGAATAGCCAAAAACATTCAGTACTTC
abundance: -; d_gene: TRBD2; v_gene: TRBV28; j_gene: TRBJ2-4; CDR3aa: CASGEGRGALSKNIQYF; CDR3nt: TGTGCCAGCGGTGAGGGGCGGGGGGCCCTTTCCAAAAACATTCAGTACTTC
abundance: -; d_gene: -; v_gene: TRBV27; j_gene: TRBJ1-1; CDR3aa: CASSSSWEGTEAFF; CDR3nt: TGTGCCAGCAGTTCCTCATGGGAGGGCACTGAAGCTTTCTTT
abundance: -; d_gene: -; v_gene: TRBV28; j_gene: TRBJ2-7; CDR3aa: CASSFGTANRYEQYF; CDR3nt: TGTGCCAGCAGTTTTGGAACGGCTAACCGCTACGAGCAGTACTTC
abundance: -; d_gene: -; v_gene: TRBV4-3; j_gene: TRBJ2-7; CDR3aa: CASSLGQSSYEQYF; CDR3nt: TGCGCCAGCAGCCTCGGACAGAGTTCCTACGAGCAGTACTTC
abundance: -; d_gene: TRBD2; v_gene: TRBV18; j_gene: TRBJ2-1; CDR3aa: CASSTSSGMKRGSYNEQFF; CDR3nt: TGTGCCAGCTCTACGTCTAGCGGGATGAAAAGGGGGTCCTACAATGAGCAGTTCTTC
abundance: -; d_gene: -; v_gene: TRBV5-6; j_gene: TRBJ1-2; CDR3aa: CASSSGESYGYTF; CDR3nt: TGTGCCAGCAGCTCCGGGGAGAGCTATGGCTACACCTTC
abundance: -; d_gene: -; v_gene: TRBV6-1; j_gene: TRBJ1-1; CDR3aa: CASSGLGRGTKAFF; CDR3nt: TGTGCCAGCAGTGGACTTGGACGAGGTACTAAAGCTTTCTTT
abundance: -; d_gene: TRBD1; v_gene: TRBV28; j_gene: TRBJ1-5; CDR3aa: CASSLQTGFQPQHF; CDR3nt: TGTGCCAGCAGTCTCCAGACAGGGTTTCAGCCCCAGCATTTT
abundance: -; d_gene: -; v_gene: TRBV5-4; j_gene: TRBJ2-3; CDR3aa: CASLPGGAGGDTQYF; CDR3nt: TGTGCCAGCCTCCCTGGAGGGGCAGGGGGAGATACGCAGTATTTT
abundance: -; d_gene: -; v_gene: TRBV10-3; j_gene: TRBJ1-1; CDR3aa: CAISGGGWGAFF; CDR3nt: TGTGCCATCAGCGGAGGGGGATGGGGAGCTTTCTTT
abundance: -; d_gene: TRBD2; v_gene: TRBV19; j_gene: TRBJ2-7; CDR3aa: CASSSLAGAYEQYF; CDR3nt: TGTGCCAGTAGTTCACTAGCGGGAGCCTACGAGCAGTACTTC
abundance: -; d_gene: -; v_gene: TRBV4-1; j_gene: TRBJ2-5; CDR3aa: CASSQGGLAEQETQYF; CDR3nt: TGCGCCAGCAGCCAAGGGGGGCTAGCGGAGCAAGAGACCCAGTACTTC
abundance: -; d_gene: -; v_gene: TRBV7-9; j_gene: TRBJ2-3; CDR3aa: CAPSSRESTDTQYF; CDR3nt: TGTGCCCCCAGTTCGAGGGAAAGCACAGATACGCAGTATTTT
abundance: -; d_gene: -; v_gene: TRBV11-2; j_gene: TRBJ2-1; CDR3aa: CASSLARLNEQFF; CDR3nt: TGTGCCAGCAGCTTAGCGCGGCTCAATGAGCAGTTCTTC
abundance: -; d_gene: TRBD2; v_gene: TRBV14; j_gene: TRBJ2-2; CDR3aa: CASSLRSPGGTGELFF; CDR3nt: TGTGCCAGCAGCCTCAGGTCTCCGGGAGGGACCGGGGAGCTGTTTTTT
abundance: -; d_gene: TRBD1; v_gene: TRBV28; j_gene: TRBJ2-7; CDR3aa: CASSLGGTGGLGEQYF; CDR3nt: TGTGCCAGCAGTTTAGGTGGGACAGGGGGCTTGGGCGAGCAGTACTTC
abundance: -; d_gene: -; v_gene: TRBV7-2; j_gene: TRBJ1-4; CDR3aa: CASSLARGSLLLFF; CDR3nt: TGTGCCAGCAGCTTAGCCAGAGGGAGCTTATTACTGTTTTTT
abundance: -; d_gene: -; v_gene: TRBV5-1; j_gene: TRBJ2-1; CDR3aa: CASSLEDNSYNEQFF; CDR3nt: TGCGCCAGCAGCTTGGAGGATAACTCCTACAATGAGCAGTTCTTC
abundance: -; d_gene: -; v_gene: TRBV7-2; j_gene: TRBJ2-5; CDR3aa: CASSLVPGGSFLGTQYF; CDR3nt: TGTGCCAGCAGCTTAGTTCCAGGCGGGTCTTTCCTGGGGACCCAGTACTTC